What follows are 2 T cell receptor beta chains derived from one specimen sequenced in a study of PD-1 blockade in classical Hodgkin lymphoma. No patient escaped relapse after autologous stem cell transplantation, and brentuximab vedotin exposure varied. Sequencing was performed with immunoSEQ multiplex PCR; in TCRdb, only in-frame clones are kept and a portion is missing. The data show 65,000 to 95,000 clones, 89% seen once. Here the sequenced sample was peripheral blood mononuclear cells (PBMCs), taken at baseline. The source of these receptors is a human donor with classical Hodgkin lymphoma.

This chain joins TRBV29-1 and TRBJ1-2, with 7 nucleotides matching TRBD1. Trimming removed 4 bases from V and 1 base from J; junction bases left unmatched: 6. The CDR3 contains 14 residues. Germline V gives CDR1 SQVTM, CDR2 ANQGSEA. The DNA of the CDR3 is TGCAGCGTTGGATGGGACAGATATAACTATGGCTACACCTTC. Translation: CSVGWDRYNYGYTF.

V is TRBV6-5 and J is TRBJ2-7, with TRBD1 as a possible D gene (5 bases). The V gene's germline CDR1 is MNHEY and CDR2 SVGAGI. Trimming took off 3 bases at V and 3 bases at J, with 12 bases between the two ends. The CDR3 totals 14 residues. CDR3 nucleotide sequence: TGTGCCAGCAGTTATGATGGGGCACTCTACGAGCAGTACTTC. This gives the protein CASSYDGALYEQYF.